Shown below are 25 T cell receptor beta chains from a single sample sequenced in a study of PD-1 blockade in classical Hodgkin lymphoma. Time point meaning: cycle 4 day 1 (C4D1), after six to seven weeks of nivolumab. Autologous stem cell transplantation was followed by relapse in every patient, and brentuximab vedotin exposure varied. Clones were read by immunoSEQ multiplex PCR, and TCRdb kept only the in-frame ones, dropping some. The repertoire holds tens of thousands of clones, with 70% to 80% as singletons. The starting material was peripheral blood mononuclear cells (PBMCs), obtained before the fourth cycle of nivolumab. The receptor set was obtained from a human donor with classical Hodgkin lymphoma.

The rearrangement joins TRBV6-5 to TRBJ2-2; TRBD2 aligns across 10 bases. After removal of 8 bases from V and 6 bases from J, the junction contained 9 bases not matched to a gene. Germline V lookup: CDR1 MNHEY, CDR2 SVGAGI. The CDR3 loop spans 15 amino acids. The DNA of the CDR3 is TGTGCCAGCCTTCGCGAGCTAGCGGGAGCCGGGGAGCTGTTTTTT. This encodes CASLRELAGAGELFF.

The sample holds one count of this clone. The gene calls are TRBV9 and TRBJ2-3; perhaps TRBD1 as D (5 bases). This CDR3 is built from 14 residues. Germline values: CDR1 SGDLS, CDR2 YYNGEE. The germline V and J ends were trimmed by 4 bases and 8 bases, with 17 bases remaining between them. The CDR3, as DNA: TGTGCCAGCAGCCAGGGCCCGGGCTCCAGTACGCAGTATTTT. This encodes CASSQGPGSSTQYF.

For the CDR3, the DNA is TGTGCCAGCAGCTTCGATATAAACGAGCAGTACTTC. Its translation is CASSFDINEQYF. J is TRBJ2-7 and V is TRBV5-4; D unresolved. The CDR3 sequence is 12 residues long. Germline loops: CDR1 SGHNT, CDR2 YYREEE (reference sequence). Trimming removed 2 bases from V and 5 bases from J, with 8 bases in between. Complete variable domain (other parts from reference TRBV5-4 and TRBJ2-7): ETGVTQSPTHLIKTRGQQVTLRCSSQSGHNTVSWYQQALGQGPQFIFQYYREEENGRGNFPPRFSGLQFPNYSSELNVNALELDDSALYLCASSFDINEQYFGPGTRLTVT.

The genes are TRBV10-3 and TRBJ1-4; D might be TRBD1 (5 bases). This CDR3 is built from 14 residues. Per germline, CDR1 ENHRY and CDR2 SYGVKD. The V end lost 2 bases, the J end lost 3 bases, and 7 bases lay between the germline ends. CDR3 sequence: CAISEGASNEKLFF. The CDR3, as DNA: TGTGCCATCAGTGAGGGGGCCTCTAATGAAAAACTGTTTTTT.

This rearrangement joins TRBV30 to TRBJ2-5; 7 positions agree with TRBD1. CDR1 is GTSNPN and CDR2 is SVGIG in the germline V gene (reference sequence). The length of the CDR3 is 15 residues. Unmatched junction bases numbered 6, after V lost 0 bases and J lost 2 bases. DNA for the CDR3: TGTGCCTGGAGTGTGACAGGGACACGACAAGAGACCCAGTACTTC. It yields the protein CAWSVTGTRQETQYF.

J is TRBJ2-7 and V is TRBV30; TRBD2 might be the D (7 bases). The CDR3 has 14 amino acids. Trimming pared 2 bases from V and 6 bases from J, leaving 17 bases between. Looked up from germline, CDR1 is GTSNPN and CDR2 is SVGIG (reference sequence). CDR3 protein: CAWSSLGGATEQYF. As DNA, the CDR3 is TGTGCCTGGAGTTCCCTGGGGGGGGCCACCGAGCAGTACTTC.

This clone was detected once. The chain is built from TRBV7-9 and TRBJ2-1; no clear D. Germline V gene lookup returns CDR1 SEHNR and CDR2 FQNEAQ (reference sequence). The V end was cut by 2 bases, the J end by 0 bases, with 5 bases between. This CDR3 has 14 amino acids. In nucleotides, the CDR3 is TGTGCCAGCAGCTTACCCGGCTCCTACAATGAGCAGTTCTTC. Translating it yields CASSLPGSYNEQFF. Full variable domain (missing parts from reference TRBV7-9 and TRBJ2-1): DTGVSQNPRHKITKRGQNVTFRCDPISEHNRLYWYRQTLGQGPEFLTYFQNEAQLEKSRLLSDRFSAERPKGSFSTLEIQRTEQGDSAMYLCASSLPGSYNEQFFGPGTRLTVL.

This clone is termed medium-sized. The rearrangement uses TRBV27 and TRBJ1-5; a weak D match, TRBD1 (5 bases). The V and J ends lost 2 bases and 6 bases respectively, with 11 bases between them. Germline CDR1 reads MNHEY; CDR2 reads SMNVEV (reference sequence). This CDR3 contains 14 residues. The CDR3 protein is CASSLKQASQPQHF. CDR3 nucleotides: TGTGCCAGCAGTTTAAAACAGGCAAGTCAGCCCCAGCATTTT.

This sequence joins TRBV6-1 and TRBJ1-4, with D hard to call. This CDR3 has 15 amino acids. The germline V and J ends were trimmed by 6 bases and 0 bases, with 11 bases remaining between them. CDR1 and CDR2 from the germline V gene are MNHNS and SASEGT. The chain's CDR3 is CASRLTVATNEKLFF. For the CDR3, the DNA is TGTGCCAGCAGACTTACAGTAGCAACTAATGAAAAACTGTTTTTT.

This clone was picked up a small number of times. CDR3 in amino acids: CASSPKGAEQYF. In DNA, the CDR3 is TGTGCCAGCAGCCCCAAGGGGGCGGAGCAGTACTTC. The J gene is TRBJ2-7, the V gene TRBV14; the match to TRBD1 covers 7 bases. The CDR3 length is 12 residues. In germline, CDR1 is SGHDN, CDR2 FVKESK. Unmatched junction bases numbered 4, after V lost 4 bases and J lost 7 bases.

This chain connects TRBV29-1 to TRBJ1-4; no definite D call. The germline V and J ends were trimmed by 6 bases and 7 bases, with 9 bases remaining between them. Germline V lookup: CDR1 SQVTM, CDR2 ANQGSEA. There are 11 residues in the CDR3. CDR3 DNA: TGCAGCGTAAAAGTGGGTGAAAAACTGTTTTTT. This translates into CSVKVGEKLFF.

Concerning this clone itself: This sample also contains other DNA sequences that code for the same CDR3. The chain carries TRBV2 and TRBJ1-1, with TRBD1 matching over 8 bases. The CDR3 sequence is 13 residues long. Germline V gene data show CDR1 as SNHLY and CDR2 as FYNNEI. V gave up 8 bases and J gave up 0 bases; unmatched junction bases: 2. CDR3 protein: CASGQGMNTEAFF. The CDR3 coding sequence is TGTGCCAGCGGACAGGGAATGAACACTGAAGCTTTCTTT.

This clone showed up just a few times. The J gene is TRBJ2-1, the V gene TRBV7-8, with a tentative D call TRBD2 (5 bases). The germline V gene has CDR1 SGHVS and CDR2 FQNEAQ. Trimming took off 3 bases at V and 6 bases at J, with 15 bases between the two ends. CDR3 length: 15 residues. CDR3 loop: CASSLGVGGPNEQFF. The CDR3 bases are TGTGCCAGCAGCTTGGGTGTAGGAGGTCCCAATGAGCAGTTCTTC.

The genes are TRBV5-5 and TRBJ1-6, with D hard to call. The CDR3 spans 16 residues. With 3 bases removed from V and 6 bases from J, the gap between germline ends came to 16 bases. Looked up from germline, CDR1 is SGHKS and CDR2 is YYEKEE (reference sequence). CDR3 in amino acids: CASSWAGRAGNSPLHF. CDR3 in DNA: TGTGCCAGCAGCTGGGCAGGAAGGGCTGGTAATTCACCCCTCCACTTT.

V gene TRBV7-9 combines with J gene TRBJ1-2; no reliable D call. V lost 2 bases, J lost 8 bases, and 12 bases lay in between. Germline values: CDR1 SEHNR, CDR2 FQNEAQ (reference sequence). The CDR3 is 13 amino acids. The CDR3 bases are TGTGCCAGCAGCTTAACCCCTTTGAGGGGCTACACCTTC. It translates to CASSLTPLRGYTF.

This chain connects TRBV7-3 to TRBJ2-4, with D unresolved. This CDR3 comprises 18 residues. Trimming stripped 1 base from V and 0 bases from J, with 16 bases between. Germline lookup yields CDR1 SGHTA and CDR2 FQGTGA. The CDR3 nucleotides are TGTGCCAGCAGCTTAATTATCAAGCCTGTTTTAGCCAAAAACATTCAGTACTTC. Translating it yields CASSLIIKPVLAKNIQYF. Variable domain in full (rest from reference TRBV7-3 and TRBJ2-4): GAGVSQTPSNKVTEKGKYVELRCDPISGHTALYWYRQSLGQGPEFLIYFQGTGAADDSGLPNDRFFAVRPEGSVSTLKIQRTERGDSAVYLCASSLIIKPVLAKNIQYFGAGTRLSVL.

The CDR3 is CAISELTEQPQHF. The DNA of the CDR3 is TGTGCCATCAGTGAGTTGACAGAGCAGCCCCAGCATTTT. The gene calls are TRBV10-3 and TRBJ1-5, with D maybe TRBD1 (5 bases). The germline V gene encodes CDR1 ENHRY and CDR2 SYGVKD. CDR3 length: 13 amino acids. The V gene lost 1 base and the J gene lost 7 bases, with 8 bases spanning the gap.

This rearrangement joins TRBV18 to TRBJ2-2; D is unclear. The CDR3 sequence is 11 residues long. V lost 3 bases to trimming and J lost 8 bases, with 4 bases between them. Germline V gene data show CDR1 as KGHSH and CDR2 as LQKENI. This CDR3 is CASSPPGELFF. CDR3 nucleotide sequence: TGTGCCAGCTCACCTCCAGGGGAGCTGTTTTTT.

The chain carries TRBV7-2 and TRBJ2-7, with 10 bases matching TRBD1. The CDR3 sequence is 16 residues long. The V gene's germline CDR1 is SGHTA and CDR2 FQGNSA. V lost 5 bases, J lost 1 base, and 8 bases stayed unmatched. The CDR3 is CASSPTGGIPSYEQYF. Written as DNA, the CDR3 is TGTGCCAGCAGCCCGACAGGGGGCATACCGTCCTACGAGCAGTACTTC.

V usage is TRBV7-6 and J usage is TRBJ1-3, with 7 positions matching TRBD1. Germline CDR1 is SGHVS and CDR2 is FNYEAQ. After removal of 8 bases from V and 0 bases from J, the junction contained 10 bases not matched to a gene. CDR3 length: 16 amino acids. CDR3 sequence (DNA): TGTGCCAGCTCCCTAGGGGCAGGGGGCTCTGGAAACACCATATATTTT. Its translation is CASSLGAGGSGNTIYF.

J is TRBJ2-7 and V is TRBV5-1; D call uncertain. V was pared by 0 bases and J by 2 bases, with 9 bases between. CDR1 is SGHRS and CDR2 is YFSETQ in the germline V gene. The CDR3 loop spans 14 amino acids. This chain's CDR3 is CASSLALGTYEQYF. The CDR3 bases are TGCGCCAGCAGCTTGGCTTTAGGGACCTACGAGCAGTACTTC.

The V and J genes are TRBV14 and TRBJ1-3; D gene ambiguous. V gave up 1 base and J gave up 2 bases, with 9 bases separating them. The CDR3 extends over 15 amino acids. CDR1 is SGHDN, CDR2 FVKESK, per germline. The CDR3 loop reads CASSQGRVTGNTIYF. The CDR3 DNA sequence: TGTGCCAGCAGCCAAGGGAGAGTAACTGGAAACACCATATATTTT.

The rearrangement joins TRBV7-3 to TRBJ2-1; TRBD2 is a possible D gene (6 bases). The V and J ends lost 5 bases and 5 bases respectively, with 16 bases between them. This CDR3 comprises 15 residues. The germline CDR1 and CDR2 sequences are SGHTA and FQGTGA. The chain's CDR3 is CASSRDDWGDNEQFF. CDR3 in DNA: TGTGCCAGCAGCCGAGACGACTGGGGGGACAATGAGCAGTTCTTC.

The chain carries TRBV4-3 and TRBJ1-4; D remains unclear. The germline V and J ends were trimmed by 0 bases and 1 base, with 9 bases remaining between them. CDR1 LGHNA and CDR2 YSLEER come from the germline V gene. The CDR3 consists of 16 residues. The CDR3 here is CASSQEGRQTNEKLFF. CDR3 in DNA: TGCGCCAGCAGCCAAGAAGGGAGACAAACTAATGAAAAACTGTTTTTT.

The rearrangement links TRBV28 to TRBJ2-7, with 16 bases lining up with TRBD2. Germline assignment: CDR1 MDHEN and CDR2 SYDVKM. The V gene end was trimmed by 4 bases and the J gene end by 4 bases; junction bases not matched to a gene: 4. The length of the CDR3 is 16 residues. The CDR3 reads CASSSTGLAGGYEQYF. CDR3 coding DNA: TGTGCCAGCAGTTCCACGGGACTAGCGGGAGGGTACGAGCAGTACTTC.